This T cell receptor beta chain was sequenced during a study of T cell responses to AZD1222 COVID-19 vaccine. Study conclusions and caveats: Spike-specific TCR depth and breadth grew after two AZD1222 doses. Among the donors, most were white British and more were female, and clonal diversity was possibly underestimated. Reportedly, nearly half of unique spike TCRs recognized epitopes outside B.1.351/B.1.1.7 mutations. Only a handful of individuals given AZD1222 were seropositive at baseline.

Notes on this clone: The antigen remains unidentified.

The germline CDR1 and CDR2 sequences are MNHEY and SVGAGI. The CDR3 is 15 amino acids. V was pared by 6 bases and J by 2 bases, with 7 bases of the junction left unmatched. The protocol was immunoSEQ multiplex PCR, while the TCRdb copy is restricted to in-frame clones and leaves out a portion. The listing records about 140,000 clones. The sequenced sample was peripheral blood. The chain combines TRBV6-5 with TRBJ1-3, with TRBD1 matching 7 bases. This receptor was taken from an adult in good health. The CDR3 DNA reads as TGTGCCAGCAGATCACCAGGGGGAACTGGAAACACCATATATTTT. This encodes CASRSPGGTGNTIYF.